What follows are 24 T cell receptor beta chains derived from one specimen sequenced in a study of blood T cells in healthy people across ages. With a J-beta primer mix and a sample-barcoded 5' primer, a second PCR ran roughly 6 to 11 cycles. Via MiXCR, TCRdb re-called the 5' RACE reads, giving one row per CDR3 protein. Of about 1 million distinct CDR3 sequences listed, approximately 25% are singletons. These sequences were also reported in another study, on T cells of mothers and their children.

The sample comprised blood. Receptors were obtained from a girl aged 2 to 9 in good health.

V is TRBV29-1 and J is TRBJ2-7; D may match TRBD1 or TRBD2 (6 bases each). Trimming took 6 bases from V and 3 from J, leaving 15 bases between them. Germline V gives CDR1 SQVTM, CDR2 ANQGSEA. This CDR3 is 13 amino acids long. In nucleotides, the CDR3 is TGCAGCGTCGCGAGGGGGGAGGACTACGAGCAGTACTTC. Translation: CSVARGEDYEQYF.

This clonotype was recorded a few times. The chain uses TRBV28 and TRBJ1-4; the D gene is possibly TRBD1 (5 bases). Trimming pared 6 bases from V and 8 bases from J, leaving 13 bases between. This CDR3 is built from 13 residues. Looked up from germline, CDR1 is MDHEN and CDR2 is SYDVKM. The CDR3 region is CASRGRAREKLFF. In DNA form, the CDR3 reads TGTGCCAGCAGGGGACGGGCGCGCGAAAAACTGTTTTTT.

This clonotype was counted between two and nine times. The gene calls are TRBV29-1 and TRBJ1-1; D is perhaps TRBD1 (5 bases). This CDR3 comprises 13 residues. V lost 6 bases and J lost 1, with 12 bases in between. The V gene's germline CDR1 is SQVTM and CDR2 ANQGSEA. CDR3 sequence (DNA): TGCAGCGTCACAGTAACAGGGAACACTGAAGCTTTCTTT. Amino acids: CSVTVTGNTEAFF.

The chain joins TRBV4-1 to TRBJ1-1, with TRBD1 matching 11 bases. V lost 6 bases and J lost 9; bases outside the gene matches: 9. Germline assignment: CDR1 MGHRA and CDR2 YSYEKL. There are 14 residues in the CDR3. CDR3 residues: CASSTGTGGNQAFF. The CDR3 DNA reads as TGCGCCAGCAGTACCGGGACAGGGGGTAATCAAGCTTTCTTT.

This clonotype turned up a few times. The rearrangement uses TRBV12-3 or TRBV12-4 and TRBJ1-3; D not certain. The length of the CDR3 is 17 residues. The V gene lost 5 bases and the J gene lost 3 bases, with 20 bases spanning the gap. The CDR3 sequence is CASSRLYKHFRGNTIYF. CDR3 DNA sequence: TGTGCCAGCAGTCGCCTATACAAGCATTTTCGTGGAAACACCATATATTTT.

The CDR3 sequence is CASSLERLALETQYF. DNA for the CDR3: TGTGCCAGCAGCTTAGAAAGGCTAGCATTGGAGACCCAGTACTTC. This sequence joins TRBV11-2 and TRBJ2-5, with a tentative D call TRBD2 (5 bases). The V gene's germline CDR1 is SGHAT and CDR2 FQNNGV. The CDR3 has 15 amino acids. V lost 0 bases and J lost 5, with 13 bases in between.

This chain connects TRBV5-1 to TRBJ1-4; D not certain. Trimming stripped 2 bases from V and 5 bases from J, with 10 bases between. The germline gives CDR1 SGHRS, CDR2 YFSETQ. The CDR3 is 14 amino acids. The CDR3 protein is CASSFAGDNEKLFF. CDR3 DNA sequence: TGCGCCAGCAGCTTTGCGGGAGACAATGAAAAACTGTTTTTT.

The V and J genes are TRBV27 and TRBJ2-2; D is unclear. Germline CDR1 MNHEY, CDR2 SMNVEV (reference sequence). The CDR3 contains 15 residues. Trimming removed 1 base from V and 1 base from J, with 7 bases in between. CDR3 nucleotide sequence: TGTGCCAGCAGTTTATTCCCCGTGAACACCGGGGAGCTGTTTTTT. Its translation is CASSLFPVNTGELFF.

This sequence joins TRBV29-1 and TRBJ1-1, with D unclear. Germline lookup yields CDR1 SQVTM and CDR2 ANQGSEA. The CDR3 is 13 amino acids. Trimming removed 6 bases from V and 2 bases from J, with 13 bases in between. This CDR3 reads CSVKLHANTEAFF. The DNA for the CDR3 is TGCAGCGTCAAACTACACGCAAACACTGAAGCTTTCTTT.

The chain recombines TRBV5-1 with TRBJ2-7; TRBD1 matches at 8 bases. The J call may be in error: the DNA end matches TRBJ2-5 better. The germline gives CDR1 SGHRS, CDR2 YFSETQ. The CDR3 spans 15 residues. The CDR3 sequence is CASSVTGTGIETQYF. The CDR3 coding sequence is TGCGCCAGCAGCGTAACCGGGACAGGAATAGAGACCCAGTACTTC.

This clonotype was observed a handful of times. This sequence joins TRBV12-3 or TRBV12-4 and TRBJ1-2, with D possibly being TRBD1 (5 bases). Trimming took 3 bases from V and 7 from J, leaving 21 bases between them. The CDR3 is 16 residues long. CDR3 coding DNA: TGTGCCAGCAGTTTTATGATAGGTCCAGGGATGAGTGGCTACACCTTC. This encodes CASSFMIGPGMSGYTF.

This clonotype came up a few times. The gene calls are TRBV7-3 and TRBJ1-4; a possible D gene is TRBD1 (5 bases). The CDR3 loop spans 14 amino acids. V lost 4 bases to trimming and J lost 7 bases, with 13 bases between them. Looked up from germline, CDR1 is SGHTA and CDR2 is FQGTGA. CDR3 region: CASSSPSGTEKLFF. The CDR3 bases are TGTGCCAGCAGCTCCCCCTCAGGGACTGAAAAACTGTTTTTT.

V is TRBV9 and J is TRBJ2-1; 11 bases map to TRBD1. V lost 4 bases to trimming and J lost 5 bases; unmatched junction nucleotides: 5. The CDR3 loop spans 15 amino acids. CDR1 is SGDLS, CDR2 YYNGEE, per germline. In nucleotides, the CDR3 is TGTGCCAGCAGCTGGGGACAGGGGGTAGACAATGAGCAGTTCTTC. Protein: CASSWGQGVDNEQFF.

This clonotype was seen a few times. The rearrangement joins TRBV28 to TRBJ2-7; 8 positions agree with TRBD2. Germline values: CDR1 MDHEN, CDR2 SYDVKM. Trimming removed 6 bases from V and 3 bases from J; junction bases left unmatched: 7. The CDR3 consists of 14 residues. The CDR3 loop reads CASSISGNYYEQYF. The CDR3 DNA reads as TGTGCCAGCAGCATTAGCGGGAACTACTACGAGCAGTACTTC.

This clonotype appeared a few times. The chain uses TRBV5-5 and TRBJ2-1; 13 bases map to TRBD2. The junction had 7 bases not matched to a gene; V was cut back by 3 bases and J by 7 bases. From germline, CDR1 is SGHKS and CDR2 YYEKEE (reference sequence). This CDR3 contains 16 residues. The DNA for the CDR3 is TGTGCCAGCAGCTGGACTAGCGGGGGAATGAGGAATGAGCAGTTCTTC. It translates to CASSWTSGGMRNEQFF.

V usage is TRBV27 and J usage is TRBJ2-5; 11 bases are a match to TRBD2. The J call may be incorrect, as the DNA end agrees better with TRBJ2-1. The germline gives CDR1 MNHEY, CDR2 SMNVEV (reference sequence). This CDR3 has 14 residues. CDR3 sequence: CASSPLAGGYEQFF. The DNA for the CDR3 is TGTGCCAGCAGTCCCCTAGCGGGAGGATATGAGCAGTTCTTC.

The chain couples TRBV7-6 to TRBJ1-3; D is unclear. Germline CDR1 reads SGHVS; CDR2 reads FNYEAQ. The V and J ends lost 5 bases and 4 bases respectively, with 18 bases between them. CDR3 size: 16 residues. The CDR3: CASSVGSPGAGNTIYF. The CDR3 DNA follows: TGTGCCAGCAGCGTAGGGTCCCCCGGCGCCGGAAACACCATATATTTT.

The chain uses TRBV12-3 or TRBV12-4 and TRBJ1-4; TRBD1 aligns across 8 bases. The V segment lost 4 bases and the J segment 12 bases; nucleotides outside the gene matches: 4. This CDR3 has 12 residues. This chain's CDR3 is CASSWMTGELFF. As DNA, the CDR3 is TGTGCCAGCAGTTGGATGACAGGGGAACTGTTTTTT.

This clonotype came up a few times. The chain recombines TRBV3-1 with TRBJ2-5; D is perhaps TRBD2 (6 bases). Per the germline V gene, CDR1 is LGHDT and CDR2 is YNNKEL (reference sequence). The CDR3 has 14 residues. The V end lost 0 bases, the J end lost 7 bases, and 12 bases lay between the germline ends. Written as DNA, the CDR3 is TGTGCCAGCAGCCAAGAGGTTCCGGGAGCGACCCAGTACTTC. This codes for CASSQEVPGATQYF.

The table lists this clonotype with a count of one. The chain has TRBV12-3 or TRBV12-4 and TRBJ2-7; 7 bases are a match to TRBD2. The J call is uncertain, as TRBJ2-1 better fits the DNA end. CDR3 length: 14 residues. The CDR3 sequence: CASSPVGRDNEQFF. The DNA of the CDR3 is TGTGCCAGCAGTCCAGTAGGGAGGGATAATGAGCAGTTCTTC.

This clonotype showed up just a few times. This rearrangement joins TRBV29-1 to TRBJ2-1, with TRBD1 matching 11 bases. The CDR3 is made up of 13 amino acids. Germline assignment: CDR1 SQVTM and CDR2 ANQGSEA. The V segment lost 5 bases and the J segment 8 bases; nucleotides outside the gene matches: 5. Here the CDR3 DNA reads TGCAGCGTTAGGAGGACAGGGGGCGATGAGCAGTTCTTC. This gives the protein CSVRRTGGDEQFF.

This chain joins TRBV7-2 and TRBJ2-1; the match to TRBD2 covers 8 bases. Germline CDR1 is SGHTA and CDR2 is FQGNSA. The junction had 9 bases not matched to a gene; V was cut back by 7 bases and J by 10 bases. The CDR3 is made up of 13 amino acids. CDR3: CASTPGGAGEQFF. In DNA form, the CDR3 reads TGTGCCAGCACCCCGGGGGGGGCGGGGGAGCAGTTCTTC.

This clonotype was seen more than once but under ten times. This chain connects TRBV19 to TRBJ2-2; 8 bases fit TRBD1. With 6 bases clipped from V and 2 bases from J, the junction kept 5 bases outside the gene matches. There are 15 residues in the CDR3. Germline CDR1 LNHDA, CDR2 SQIVND (reference sequence). DNA for the CDR3: TGTGCCAGTAGCAAAGGACAGGGTAACACCGGGGAGCTGTTTTTT. Translating it yields CASSKGQGNTGELFF. Supplemented by reference TRBV19 and TRBJ2-2, the full variable domain reads DGGITQSPKYLFRKEGQNVTLSCEQNLNHDAMYWYRQDPGQGLRLIYYSQIVNDFQKGDIAEGYSVSREKKESFPLTVTSAQKNPTAFYLCASSKGQGNTGELFFGEGSRLTVL.

The J gene is TRBJ2-7, the V gene TRBV6-2 or TRBV6-3, with TRBD1 matching 7 bases. Trimming at V came to 7 bases and at J to 5 bases, leaving 8 bases not matched to a gene. The V gene's germline CDR1 is MNHEY and CDR2 SVGEGT. CDR3 length: 13 residues. The CDR3 DNA reads TGTGCCAGCAACACAGGGGTCAGCAACGAGCAGTACTTC. Its protein product is CASNTGVSNEQYF.